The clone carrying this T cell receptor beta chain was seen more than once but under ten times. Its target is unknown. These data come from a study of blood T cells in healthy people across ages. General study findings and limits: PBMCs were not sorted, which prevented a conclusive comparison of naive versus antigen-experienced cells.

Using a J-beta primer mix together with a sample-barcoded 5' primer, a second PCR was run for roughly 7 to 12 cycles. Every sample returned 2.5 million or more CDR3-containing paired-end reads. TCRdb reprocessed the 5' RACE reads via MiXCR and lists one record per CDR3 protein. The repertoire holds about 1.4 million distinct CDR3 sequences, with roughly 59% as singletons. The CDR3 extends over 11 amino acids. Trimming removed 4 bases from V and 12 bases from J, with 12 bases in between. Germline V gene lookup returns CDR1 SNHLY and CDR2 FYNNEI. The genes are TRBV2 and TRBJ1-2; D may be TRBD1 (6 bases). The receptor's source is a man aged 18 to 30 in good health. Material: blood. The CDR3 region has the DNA TGTGCCAGCAGTGTTCGACAGGTCGACACCTTC. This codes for CASSVRQVDTF.